Shown below are 26 T cell receptor beta chains from a single sample sequenced in a study of cytomegalovirus exposure and HLA in healthy donors. PCR primers comprised 60 Vbeta and 13 Jbeta primers. Data came from immunoSEQ multiplex PCR; TCRdb stores just in-frame clones and leaves some out. The sample records 150,000 to 200,000 clones, roughly 79% being singletons. The sample was PBMCs. These receptors were obtained from a woman in her thirties or forties in good health and CMV-seropositive.

This chain joins TRBV7-2 and TRBJ2-2; unclear D gene. V lost 4 bases to trimming and J lost 4 bases, with 13 bases between them. The length of the CDR3 is 15 residues. Germline CDR1 SGHTA, CDR2 FQGNSA. The CDR3 sequence: CASSSRGSGTGELFF. The CDR3 DNA reads as TGTGCCAGCAGCTCCAGAGGCTCGGGCACCGGGGAGCTGTTTTTT.

This clone was found a few times. The J gene is TRBJ1-1, the V gene TRBV19; D ambiguous. Germline CDR1 reads LNHDA; CDR2 reads SQIVND (reference sequence). The CDR3 sequence is 13 residues long. Deletions cut 1 base from V and 1 base from J, with 4 bases between. The CDR3 coding sequence is TGTGCCAGTAGTATAGCCAGGAACACTGAAGCTTTCTTT. Its protein product is CASSIARNTEAFF.

Here the CDR3 reads CASSPTTGGEAFF. In DNA form, the CDR3 reads TGTGCCAGCAGCCCGACGACAGGAGGTGAAGCTTTCTTT. The chain carries TRBV7-9 and TRBJ1-1, with D perhaps matching TRBD1 (6 bases). CDR1 is SEHNR, CDR2 FQNEAQ, per germline (reference sequence). The CDR3 consists of 13 residues. Trimming cost V 5 bases and J 7 bases, with 14 bases left between them.

The V call is TRBV30, the J call TRBJ1-2, with 7 bases aligning to TRBD1. V lost 8 bases, J lost 8 bases, and 8 bases stayed unmatched. The CDR3 runs 11 residues. Germline V gene sequence: CDR1 GTSNPN, CDR2 SVGIG (reference sequence). CDR3 nucleotide sequence: TGTGCCCGACGACAGGGTCGGGGCTACACCTTC. Protein product: CARRQGRGYTF.

This clone was seen just once. This chain joins TRBV15 and TRBJ1-4, with no clear D. V was trimmed by 0 bases and J by 7 bases, leaving 18 bases between them. Germline lookup yields CDR1 LNHNV and CDR2 YYDKDF (reference sequence). This CDR3 region has 17 residues. The CDR3 loop reads CATSRDANKGRGEKLFF. The CDR3 region has the DNA TGTGCCACCAGCAGAGACGCAAACAAGGGTCGGGGTGAAAAACTGTTTTTT.

This sequence joins TRBV5-1 and TRBJ1-2; 7 bases are shared with TRBD1. Germline assignment: CDR1 SGHRS and CDR2 YFSETQ. The ends lost 7 bases at V and 2 bases at J; junction bases unmatched: 8. CDR3 length: 14 residues. The CDR3 DNA reads TGCGCCAGCCACAGGACAGGAGAAAACTATGGCTACACCTTC. Translated: CASHRTGENYGYTF.

The rearrangement links TRBV7-2 to TRBJ2-7; 7 nucleotides match TRBD1. Germline lookup yields CDR1 SGHTA and CDR2 FQGNSA. V lost 5 bases, J lost 2 bases, and 9 bases stayed unmatched. This CDR3 has 15 residues. CDR3 nucleotides: TGTGCCAGCAGCCAGTCCGGGACAGAGACCTACGAGCAGTACTTC. It codes for CASSQSGTETYEQYF. Full variable domain (remainder filled in from reference TRBV7-2 and TRBJ2-7): GAGVSQSPSNKVTEKGKDVELRCDPISGHTALYWYRQSLGQGLEFLIYFQGNSAPDKSGLPSDRFSAERTGGSVSTLTIQRTQQEDSAVYLCASSQSGTETYEQYFGPGTRLTVT.

This clone showed up just a few times. CDR3 loop: CASSQDSSGDYGYTF. DNA for the CDR3: TGTGCCAGCAGCCAAGACTCGAGCGGGGACTATGGCTACACCTTC. The rearrangement links TRBV4-2 to TRBJ1-2; D gene ambiguous. Trimming removed 0 bases from V and 3 bases from J, with 11 bases in between. CDR1 is LGHNA, CDR2 YNFKEQ, per germline. The CDR3 loop spans 15 amino acids.

J is TRBJ1-1 and V is TRBV6-5; D might be TRBD1 (5 bases). The germline V gene encodes CDR1 MNHEY and CDR2 SVGAGI. Between the trimmed V and J ends, which lost 5 bases and 3 bases, there was a span of 13 bases. CDR3 length equals 14 residues. The CDR3: CASSIKGSHTEAFF. The CDR3 DNA reads TGTGCCAGCAGTATTAAGGGGTCCCACACTGAAGCTTTCTTT.

The chain is built from TRBV14 and TRBJ2-3, with a possible D match to TRBD2 (6 bases). This CDR3 has 11 amino acids. CDR1 and CDR2 (germline): SGHDN, FVKESK. V was shortened by 2 bases and J by 10 bases, with 7 bases between the two germline ends. CDR3 sequence: CASSQRGSQYF. DNA of the CDR3: TGTGCCAGCAGCCAACGGGGGTCGCAGTATTTT.

This chain joins TRBV5-1 and TRBJ1-2; TRBD1 is a possible D gene (6 bases). In germline, CDR1 is SGHRS, CDR2 YFSETQ. This CDR3 is built from 14 residues. V was shortened by 3 bases and J by 4 bases, with 13 bases between the two germline ends. The CDR3 nucleotides are TGCGCCAGCAGCTCAACCGGGACAATCTATGGCTACACCTTC. Its translation: CASSSTGTIYGYTF.

The chain recombines TRBV19 with TRBJ2-7, with TRBD1 identical over 8 bases. J lost 4 bases, V lost 9 bases, and 8 bases had no gene match. Germline loops: CDR1 LNHDA, CDR2 SQIVND (reference sequence). The CDR3 totals 13 residues. The CDR3 DNA follows: TGTGCCAGCGCCGGGACAGGATTGTACGAGCAGTACTTC. This sequence encodes CASAGTGLYEQYF.

This rearrangement joins TRBV6-1 to TRBJ1-5; D not resolved. V was pared by 1 base and J by 4 bases, with 8 bases between. CDR1 and CDR2 from the germline V gene are MNHNS and SASEGT. There are 14 residues in the CDR3. The CDR3 DNA sequence: TGTGCCAGCAGTGAAGTCCGTCTAAATCAGCCCCAGCATTTT. Encoded protein: CASSEVRLNQPQHF.

This CDR3 is CASRVLGNTGELFF. Here the CDR3 DNA reads TGTGCCAGCCGGGTTCTTGGTAATACCGGGGAGCTGTTTTTT. The V call is TRBV5-8, the J call TRBJ2-2; no definite D call. There are 14 residues in the CDR3. The V gene lost 7 bases and the J gene lost 5 bases, with 15 bases spanning the gap. Germline V gene sequence: CDR1 SGHTS, CDR2 YDEGEE.

This clone was detected a few times. The chain carries TRBV6-1 and TRBJ1-6; D not certain. V shed 8 bases and J shed 13 bases, with 18 bases lying between them. There are 13 residues in the CDR3. CDR1 and CDR2 from the germline V gene are MNHNS and SASEGT. As DNA, the CDR3 is TGTGCCAGCCGCCCAGACAAGCCTTCGCCCCTCCACTTT. Translation: CASRPDKPSPLHF.

About this clone itself: This specimen includes other DNA sequences encoding the same CDR3. CDR3 bases: TGCAGCGTTGGCCAGACTAACACCGGGGAGCTGTTTTTT. Protein sequence: CSVGQTNTGELFF. J is TRBJ2-2 and V is TRBV29-1; D is unresolved. The germline gives CDR1 SQVTM, CDR2 ANQGSEA. The CDR3 is 13 amino acids. With 4 bases removed from V and 2 bases from J, the gap between germline ends came to 8 bases.

The V call is TRBV7-9, the J call TRBJ2-6; D may be TRBD2 (5 bases). This CDR3 has 15 residues. Germline lookup yields CDR1 SEHNR and CDR2 FQNEAQ (reference sequence). Trimming left V 1 base short and J 3 bases short, with 7 bases between. In DNA, the CDR3 is TGTGCCAGCAGCTTAGACGGACTTGGGGCCAACGTCCTGACTTTC. It encodes CASSLDGLGANVLTF.

This clone was seen once. The V call is TRBV16, the J call TRBJ2-7, with D perhaps TRBD1 (5 bases). This CDR3 is 14 amino acids long. Looked up from germline, CDR1 is KGHSY and CDR2 is FQNENV. Trimming removed 4 bases at V and 2 bases at J, with 12 bases between. CDR3 protein: CASSRGGITYEQYF. The CDR3, as DNA: TGTGCCAGCAGCCGGGGCGGTATTACCTACGAGCAGTACTTC.

This clone has just one count. The chain links TRBV4-2 to TRBJ1-1, with a possible D match to TRBD1 (6 bases). With 4 bases removed from V and 8 bases from J, the gap between germline ends came to 20 bases. The germline gives CDR1 LGHNA, CDR2 YNFKEQ. The CDR3 totals 15 residues. CDR3 DNA sequence: TGTGCCAGCAGCCCATCGGGGGGCGCAAGGGGAGAAGCTTTCTTT. Translated: CASSPSGGARGEAFF.

This chain uses TRBV19 with TRBJ2-7; 10 positions match TRBD1. Trimming removed 4 bases from V and 6 bases from J; junction bases left unmatched: 9. The CDR3 is 15 residues long. Per germline, CDR1 LNHDA and CDR2 SQIVND (reference sequence). Here the CDR3 reads CASSNRDRGPREQYF. Here the CDR3 DNA reads TGTGCCAGTAGTAACCGGGACAGGGGTCCTCGCGAGCAGTACTTC. The full variable domain, with the rest looked up from reference TRBV19 and TRBJ2-7, is DGGITQSPKYLFRKEGQNVTLSCEQNLNHDAMYWYRQDPGQGLRLIYYSQIVNDFQKGDIAEGYSVSREKKESFPLTVTSAQKNPTAFYLCASSNRDRGPREQYFGPGTRLTVT.

The chain couples TRBV5-1 to TRBJ1-1; possibly TRBD1 for D (6 bases). Germline V lookup: CDR1 SGHRS, CDR2 YFSETQ. This CDR3 is 12 amino acids long. With 4 bases removed from V and 7 bases from J, the gap between germline ends came to 11 bases. The CDR3 DNA follows: TGCGCCAGCAGCCACGGACAGAATGAAGCTTTCTTT. Protein sequence: CASSHGQNEAFF.

This clone has just a few counts. CDR3 residues: CASTLKTGIGGYTF. The CDR3 DNA reads as TGTGCCAGCACTCTTAAGACGGGGATAGGTGGCTACACCTTC. The rearrangement links TRBV2 to TRBJ1-2, with D unresolved. The CDR3 runs 14 residues. Germline V lookup: CDR1 SNHLY, CDR2 FYNNEI. The V end lost 7 bases, the J end lost 7 bases, and 19 bases lay between the germline ends.

Regarding this clone: Other DNA sequences within the sample encode an identical CDR3. The J gene is TRBJ2-3, the V gene TRBV6-6; D ambiguous. The V end was cut by 0 bases, the J end by 5 bases, with 3 bases between. CDR3 length equals 12 residues. The germline V gene has CDR1 MNHNY and CDR2 SVGAGI (reference sequence). CDR3 amino acids: CASSYSRDTQYF. CDR3 nucleotides: TGTGCCAGCAGTTACTCCCGAGATACGCAGTATTTT.

The V and J genes are TRBV6-5 and TRBJ1-3; TRBD1 matches at 9 bases. The ends lost 7 bases at V and 6 bases at J; junction bases unmatched: 4. Germline-derived CDR1 and CDR2 are MNHEY and SVGAGI. This CDR3 contains 13 residues. DNA of the CDR3: TGTGCCAGCAACCGGGACAGGGAAAACACCATATATTTT. This gives the protein CASNRDRENTIYF.

The rearrangement links TRBV15 to TRBJ2-7, with 8 bases matching TRBD1. The CDR3 runs 13 residues. Germline V lookup: CDR1 LNHNV, CDR2 YYDKDF (reference sequence). V gave up 3 bases and J gave up 6 bases; unmatched junction bases: 4. Here the CDR3 reads CATSRDRVGEQYF. The CDR3 nucleotides read TGTGCCACCAGCAGGGACAGGGTGGGCGAGCAGTACTTC.

The CDR3 spells CASSLSDYGYTF. CDR3 nucleotide sequence: TGTGCCAGTAGTCTGTCGGACTATGGCTACACCTTC. This rearrangement joins TRBV19 to TRBJ1-2; D unclear. Deletions cut 5 bases from V and 3 bases from J, with 7 bases between. The CDR3 is 12 residues long. Looked up from germline, CDR1 is LNHDA and CDR2 is SQIVND (reference sequence).